The clone carrying this TCR beta chain showed up just a few times. What it binds is not known. The sample comes from a study of T cells in Graves' hyperthyroidism and ophthalmopathy. The hyperthyroidism was newly diagnosed and had lasted under 2 months; the patients were aged 18 to 65. Every diagnosis used clinical symptoms, serum thyroxine and TRAb, thyroid ultrasound and orbital computed tomography. General study results and limits: A 13 V-J signature model discriminated ophthalmopathy versus stable hyperthyroidism. Within blood appeared most thyroid clonotypes that had expanded above 0.001.

The CDR3 regions of TCR beta were amplified from RNA transcripts. The TCR CDR3 was amplified in a first-round RT-PCR using the HTBI primer set. TCRdb fed the multiplex PCR reads into MiXCR, producing one record per CDR3 protein. The table shows hundreds of thousands of distinct CDR3 sequences, with approximately 25% occurring only once. This sequence was found in a man between 45 and 60 years old with Graves' hyperthyroidism. The sequenced sample consisted of blood.

The CDR3 spells CASSRTESTDTQYF. Here the CDR3 DNA reads TGTGCCAGTAGCCGGACGGAGAGCACAGATACGCAGTATTTT. The rearrangement uses TRBV19 and TRBJ2-3, with no clear D. This CDR3 comprises 14 residues. Germline assignment: CDR1 LNHDA and CDR2 SQIVND (reference sequence). Trimming shortened V by 6 bases and J by 0 bases, and 10 bases separated the two germline ends.